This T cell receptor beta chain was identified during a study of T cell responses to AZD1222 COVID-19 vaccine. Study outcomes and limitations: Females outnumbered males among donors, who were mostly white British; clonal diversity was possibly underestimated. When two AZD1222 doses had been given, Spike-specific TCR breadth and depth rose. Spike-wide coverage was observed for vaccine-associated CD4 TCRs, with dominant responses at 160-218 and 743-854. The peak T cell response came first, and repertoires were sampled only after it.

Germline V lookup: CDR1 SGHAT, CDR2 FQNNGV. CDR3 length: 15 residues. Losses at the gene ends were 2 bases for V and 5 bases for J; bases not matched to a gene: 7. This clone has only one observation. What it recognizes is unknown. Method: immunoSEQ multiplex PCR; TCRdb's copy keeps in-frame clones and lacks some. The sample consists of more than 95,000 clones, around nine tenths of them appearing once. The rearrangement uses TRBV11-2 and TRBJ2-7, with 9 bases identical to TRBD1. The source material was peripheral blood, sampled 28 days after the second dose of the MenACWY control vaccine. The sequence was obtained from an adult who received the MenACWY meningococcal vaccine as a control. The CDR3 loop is CASSLWGTGMNEQYF. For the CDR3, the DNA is TGTGCCAGCAGCTTATGGGGGACAGGGATGAACGAGCAGTACTTC. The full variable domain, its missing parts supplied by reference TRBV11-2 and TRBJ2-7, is EAGVAQSPRYKIIEKRQSVAFWCNPISGHATLYWYQQILGQGPKLLIQFQNNGVVDDSQLPKDRFSAERLKGVDSTLKIQPAKLEDSAVYLCASSLWGTGMNEQYFGPGTRLTVT.